Shown below are 18 T cell receptor beta chains from a single sample sequenced in a study of T cells in Graves' hyperthyroidism and ophthalmopathy. Researchers amplified the TCR beta CDR3 regions from RNA transcripts. First-round RT-PCR of the TCR CDR3 relied on the HTBI primer set. TCRdb independently ran MiXCR on the multiplex PCR reads; one entry per CDR3 protein. Found here are about 350,000 distinct CDR3 sequences, 13% to 15% of them singletons; the top ten hold roughly 19%. Input material: blood. These receptors were collected from a woman aged 55-69 years with Graves' ophthalmopathy.

This chain connects TRBV12-3 or TRBV12-4 to TRBJ2-5, with D possibly TRBD1 on 5 matching bases. CDR3 length: 14 residues. Trimming pared 3 bases from V and 5 bases from J, leaving 13 bases between. The CDR3 coding sequence is TGTGCCAGCAGTTTTCTTTACAAGGGGGAGACCCAGTACTTC. Translation: CASSFLYKGETQYF.

There are many counts of this clonotype. The CDR3 region is CASSLGLAIGTDTQYF. The CDR3 DNA follows: TGTGCCAGCAGCTTAGGACTAGCGATTGGCACAGATACGCAGTATTTT. This chain connects TRBV11-2 to TRBJ2-3; 8 nucleotides line up with TRBD2. Germline CDR1 is SGHAT and CDR2 is FQNNGV. This CDR3 contains 16 residues. V lost 1 base, J lost 1 base, and 4 bases stayed unmatched.

This chain connects TRBV7-2 to TRBJ2-1; TRBD2 agrees at 15 bases. This CDR3 comprises 16 residues. The junction had 7 bases not matched to a gene; V was cut back by 1 base and J by 12 bases. From germline, CDR1 is SGHTA and CDR2 FQGNSA. The chain's CDR3 is CASSLGTSGRAFVQFF. CDR3 coding DNA: TGTGCCAGCAGCTTAGGGACTAGCGGGAGGGCCTTCGTGCAGTTCTTC.

This clonotype was observed at least ten times. The chain employs TRBV30 and TRBJ2-1; D perhaps matches TRBD2 (6 bases). Germline CDR1 and CDR2: GTSNPN and SVGIG (reference sequence). V lost 0 bases and J 8 bases, leaving 11 bases between the germline ends. CDR3 size: 13 residues. CDR3 protein: CAWSVSLAYEQFF. DNA for the CDR3: TGTGCCTGGAGTGTCTCGCTAGCGTATGAGCAGTTCTTC.

This clonotype was seen a single time. V is TRBV28 and J is TRBJ2-7; possible D gene TRBD2, 6 bases. From germline, CDR1 is MDHEN and CDR2 SYDVKM. There are 16 residues in the CDR3. V was shortened by 7 bases and J by 3 bases, with 22 bases between the two germline ends. CDR3 sequence reads: CASKMLSVGRGYEQYF. DNA for the CDR3: TGTGCCAGCAAGATGTTGAGTGTCGGGAGAGGCTACGAGCAGTACTTC.

In its sample, this clonotype was seen many times. This chain uses TRBV6-1 with TRBJ2-3, with 8 nucleotides matching TRBD2. The V and J ends lost 7 bases and 5 bases, in that order; junction bases with no gene match: 8. Per the germline V gene, CDR1 is MNHNS and CDR2 is SASEGT. The CDR3 length is 14 residues. CDR3 coding DNA: TGTGCCAGCAACGAGGCGGGAGGATTAGATACGCAGTATTTT. Translating it yields CASNEAGGLDTQYF.

This clonotype occurred once. The rearrangement joins TRBV6-2 or TRBV6-3 to TRBJ2-5; 11 nucleotides align to TRBD1. The CDR3 is 15 residues long. Germline values: CDR1 MNHEY, CDR2 SVGEGT. Trimming took 10 bases from V and 5 from J; bases not matched to a gene: 12. The CDR3 bases are TGTGCCACTGGGGTGGGGACAGGGGGTCGCGAGACCCAGTACTTC. Its translation is CATGVGTGGRETQYF.

In this sample, this clonotype turned up many times. The V and J genes are TRBV5-6 and TRBJ1-1, with TRBD1 matching over 9 bases. V dropped 2 bases and J dropped 4; count of bases not matched to a gene: 9. CDR1 SGHDT and CDR2 YYEEEE come from the germline V gene. This CDR3 contains 16 residues. CDR3 amino acids: CASSFRPTGGGTEAFF. The DNA of the CDR3 is TGTGCCAGCAGCTTTAGACCGACAGGGGGAGGCACTGAAGCTTTCTTT.

The chain links TRBV9 to TRBJ2-1, with 9 bases matching TRBD2. The CDR3 sequence is 14 residues long. V trimming: 4 bases; J trimming: 10 bases; junction bases outside the gene matches: 9. The germline gives CDR1 SGDLS, CDR2 YYNGEE. The CDR3 loop reads CASSTPGLAGEQFF. The CDR3, as DNA: TGTGCCAGCAGCACACCGGGACTAGCTGGCGAGCAGTTCTTC.

This clonotype was seen a few times. This sequence joins TRBV12-3 or TRBV12-4 and TRBJ1-4, with D possibly TRBD1 on 5 matching bases. Deletions cut 4 bases from V and 6 bases from J, with 12 bases between. This CDR3 contains 14 residues. In DNA, the CDR3 is TGTGCCAGCAGTTCGTCGGGGGGGTATGAAAAACTGTTTTTT. This sequence encodes CASSSSGGYEKLFF.

This clonotype showed up many times. CDR3 protein: CASHRIGAGTGGDEQFF. The CDR3 DNA follows: TGTGCCAGCCACCGAATTGGGGCCGGGACAGGGGGAGATGAGCAGTTCTTC. This sequence joins TRBV2 and TRBJ2-1, with 11 positions matching TRBD1. From germline, CDR1 is SNHLY and CDR2 FYNNEI. V dropped 8 bases and J dropped 8; count of bases not matched to a gene: 17. This CDR3 comprises 17 residues.

This clonotype was seen many times. This chain joins TRBV12-3 or TRBV12-4 and TRBJ2-3; TRBD2 matches at 12 bases. V shed 3 bases and J 2 bases; nucleotides not matched to a gene: 18. This CDR3 has 21 amino acids. CDR3 in DNA: TGTGCCAGCAGTTTTCACAGACAGGTTCTAGCGGGAGGGCCGGACACAGATACGCAGTATTTT. The encoded protein is CASSFHRQVLAGGPDTDTQYF.

This clonotype was counted only a few times. This chain connects TRBV7-9 to TRBJ2-3; 16 nucleotides align to TRBD2. The CDR3 is 17 residues long. Per germline, CDR1 SEHNR and CDR2 FQNEAQ (reference sequence). Trimming took 5 bases from V and 2 from J; bases not matched to a gene: 4. The CDR3 region has the DNA TGTGCCAGCAGCCTGGGACTAGCGGGAGGGGCCACAGATACGCAGTATTTT. Residues: CASSLGLAGGATDTQYF. Full variable domain (remainder filled in from reference TRBV7-9 and TRBJ2-3): DTGVSQNPRHKITKRGQNVTFRCDPISEHNRLYWYRQTLGQGPEFLTYFQNEAQLEKSRLLSDRFSAERPKGSFSTLEIQRTEQGDSAMYLCASSLGLAGGATDTQYFGPGTRLTVL.

The rearrangement joins TRBV14 to TRBJ2-3; possible D gene TRBD1, 5 bases. CDR1 and CDR2 (germline): SGHDN, FVKESK. The CDR3 runs to 15 residues. V lost 1 base, J lost 3 bases, and 11 bases lay in between. DNA for the CDR3: TGTGCCAGCAGCCAAGCAAGGGGTCGAACAGATACGCAGTATTTT. This codes for CASSQARGRTDTQYF.

The J gene is TRBJ2-3, the V gene TRBV7-8; D gene uncertain. The germline CDR1 and CDR2 sequences are SGHVS and FQNEAQ. Trimming removed 4 bases at V and 6 bases at J, with 14 bases between. This CDR3 region has 14 residues. The CDR3 spells CASSSSSQVDTQYF. Here the CDR3 DNA reads TGTGCCAGCAGCTCGAGCTCCCAGGTCGATACGCAGTATTTT. Filled out from reference TRBV7-8 and TRBJ2-3, the complete variable domain reads GAGVSQSPRYKVAKRGQDVALRCDPISGHVSLFWYQQALGQGPEFLTYFQNEAQLDKSGLPSDRFFAERPEGSVSTLKIQRTQQEDSAVYLCASSSSSQVDTQYFGPGTRLTVL.

Ten or more counts support this clonotype. The chain couples TRBV30 to TRBJ2-2; D call uncertain. This CDR3 has 11 residues. The germline V gene has CDR1 GTSNPN and CDR2 SVGIG (reference sequence). The V and J ends lost 3 bases and 6 bases respectively, with 5 bases between them. The CDR3 DNA reads TGTGCCTGGAGGGTCGCCGGGGAGCTGTTTTTT. It is translated as CAWRVAGELFF.

This clonotype was picked up a small number of times. The V and J genes are TRBV6-1 and TRBJ2-1, with D uncertain. Looked up from germline, CDR1 is MNHNS and CDR2 is SASEGT. Trimming removed 10 bases at V and 0 bases at J, with 13 bases between. The CDR3 consists of 14 residues. The CDR3 DNA is TGTGCCACGCGCGCAGGAGACTCCTACAATGAGCAGTTCTTC. It encodes CATRAGDSYNEQFF.

This clonotype has at least ten counts. The chain recombines TRBV30 with TRBJ2-2; the D call may be TRBD1 or TRBD2 (6 bases each). CDR1 GTSNPN and CDR2 SVGIG come from the germline V gene (reference sequence). V was pared by 4 bases and J by 5 bases, with 17 bases between. CDR3 length: 15 residues. The CDR3 bases are TGTGCCTGGATCGGGGGCGGTCTGACAACCGGGGAGCTGTTTTTT. Translation: CAWIGGGLTTGELFF.